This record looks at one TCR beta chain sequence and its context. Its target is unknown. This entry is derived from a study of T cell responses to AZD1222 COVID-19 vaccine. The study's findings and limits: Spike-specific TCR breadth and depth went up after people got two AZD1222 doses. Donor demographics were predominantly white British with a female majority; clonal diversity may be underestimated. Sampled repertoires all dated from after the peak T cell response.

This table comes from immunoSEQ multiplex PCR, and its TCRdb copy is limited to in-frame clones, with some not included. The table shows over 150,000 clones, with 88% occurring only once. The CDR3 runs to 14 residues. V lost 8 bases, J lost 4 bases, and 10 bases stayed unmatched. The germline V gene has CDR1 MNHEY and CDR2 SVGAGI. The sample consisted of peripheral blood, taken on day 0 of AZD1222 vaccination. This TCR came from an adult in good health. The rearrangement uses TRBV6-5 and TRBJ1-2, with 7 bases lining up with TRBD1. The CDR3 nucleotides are TGTGCCAGCGGTAATCGGGACAGCATCTATGGCTACACCTTC. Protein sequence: CASGNRDSIYGYTF.